This TCR beta chain was captured by sequencing in a study of CD8 T cells in ankylosing spondylitis (dated by TCRdb to 2016 to 2017). A note on the overall study: The study set out to find disease-linked TCR variants by profiling T cell receptor beta repertoires in ankylosing spondylitis patients and healthy donors. Peripheral blood samples were taken, and synovial fluid was additionally collected from ankylosing spondylitis patients. The full study cohort was made up of about two dozen ankylosing spondylitis patients and about a hundred healthy donors.

The paper's findings and limits, for the study overall: Significant enrichment of the disease-linked clones was reported in matched synovial fluid samples from ankylosing spondylitis patients. Some motif variants were previously reported in synovial fluid and blood of reactive arthritis patients, suggesting common disease-initiation mechanisms. Blood from ankylosing spondylitis patients appeared to be characterized by a TCR beta motif composed of about eight highly homologous amino acid variants. In peripheral blood, the disease-linked clones were found at relatively low frequencies and had a CD8+ phenotype.

TCRdb shows the sequencer as Illumina HiSeq 2500. Quantitative 5'-RACE with molecular barcodes was used to prepare TCR beta libraries. The source study handled its data this way. A new computational method, built on a probabilistic model of VDJ rearrangement, was used to identify disease-linked TCR variants. TCRdb passed the public sequencing reads through fastp at Q25 and MiXCR, retaining productive beta sequences. Each CDR3 protein appears once, grouped with its most common genes and DNA. TCRdb assigned the V and J calls; the authors' analysis was not used. The sample table holds about 200,000 distinct CDR3 sequences, of which about 13% were seen once. The ten largest make up 16% of the sample. This clonotype was observed a handful of times. Its antigen is unknown. Base qualities are not recorded, but no much larger clone differs from it by a single base. This receptor was identified in a male donor with ankylosing spondylitis or in good health (not recorded which). What was sequenced was blood, either unsorted or a sorted T cell fraction (not recorded which).

The bases are TGCAGTGCTAGAGGGGGGCAGGGGAGCTCACCCCTCCACTTT. Its protein reads: CSARGGQGSSPLHF. Recombination connected TRBV20-1 to TRBJ1-6; the D region possibly corresponds to TRBD1 (6 bases align). The V end loses 1 base and the J end loses 10 bases, and a stretch of 14 bases separates them. From a lookup of the germline V gene (reference sequence), CDR1 and CDR2 are DFQATT and SNEGSKA. Inclusive of the bounding cysteine and phenylalanine, the CDR3 is 14 residues long. Only the CDR3 portion is preserved as DNA: 42 bases, with reading frame beginning at the first base.